This T cell receptor (beta chain) was retrieved from a study of T cell clonotyping in hematopoietic cell transplantation. General study results and limits: Pathologically expanded recipient clonotypes increased progressively from day 30 to day 180 as diversity fell. At the given depth, recipient repertoires were over 97% de novo clonotypes.

Recipient blood drawn about 28 days pretransplant and days 30, 100, 180 after. Comments on this clone: Its target is not known.

Germline CDR1 is GTSNPN and CDR2 is SVGIG (reference sequence). The length of the CDR3 is 13 residues. With 5 bases clipped from V and 2 bases from J, the junction kept 1 base outside the gene matches. This table comes from immunoSEQ multiplex PCR, and its TCRdb copy is limited to in-frame clones, with some not included. The sample lists approximately 9,000 clones; about 80% were seen once. The gene calls are TRBV30 and TRBJ1-4; 8 positions agree with TRBD1. The sequencing here drew on peripheral blood mononuclear cells, taken 180 days after allogeneic stem cell transplant. The receptor was derived from a female patient aged 50-65 years who had an allogeneic stem cell transplant from a related donor, so the T cells may come from the graft donor. Some clones in this sample may be carry-over from other donors' samples. The CDR3 nucleotides are TGTGCCTGGTACAGGGGGACTAATGAAAAACTGTTTTTT. It encodes CAWYRGTNEKLFF. The variable domain in full, completed from reference TRBV30 and TRBJ1-4, reads SQTIHQWPATLVQPVGSPLSLECTVEGTSNPNLYWYRQAAGRGLQLLFYSVGIGQISSEVPQNLSASRPQDRQFILSSKKLLLSDSGFYLCAWYRGTNEKLFFGSGTQLSVL.